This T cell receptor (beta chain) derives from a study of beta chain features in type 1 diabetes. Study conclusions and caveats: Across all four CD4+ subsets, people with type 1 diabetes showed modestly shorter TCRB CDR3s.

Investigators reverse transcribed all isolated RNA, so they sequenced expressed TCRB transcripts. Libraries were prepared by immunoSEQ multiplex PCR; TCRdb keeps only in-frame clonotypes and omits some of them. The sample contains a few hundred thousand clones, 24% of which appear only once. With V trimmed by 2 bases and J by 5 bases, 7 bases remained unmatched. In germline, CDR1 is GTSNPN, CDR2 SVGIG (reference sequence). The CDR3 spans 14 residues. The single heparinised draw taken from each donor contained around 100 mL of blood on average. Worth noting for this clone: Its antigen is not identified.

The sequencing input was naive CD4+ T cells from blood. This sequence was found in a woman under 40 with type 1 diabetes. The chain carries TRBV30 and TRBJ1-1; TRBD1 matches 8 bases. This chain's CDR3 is CAWSPTGVGTEAFF. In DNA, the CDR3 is TGTGCCTGGAGTCCGACAGGGGTCGGTACTGAAGCTTTCTTT.